A single sample is the source of the 19 T cell receptor beta chains below, sequenced in a study of neurological immune-mediated disorders. Each CDR3 protein gets one entry after TCRdb re-called the 5' RACE reads with MiXCR. Of roughly 60,000 distinct CDR3 sequences in the sample, 2% to 3% were seen once. Source material: PBMCs. The receptor set was obtained from a man between 45 and 60 years old with multiple sclerosis.

This clonotype has ten or more counts. The J gene is TRBJ1-2, the V gene TRBV5-1; no reliable D call. The V and J ends lost 0 bases and 0 bases respectively, with 6 bases between them. The germline gives CDR1 SGHRS, CDR2 YFSETQ. The CDR3 runs to 14 residues. The CDR3 nucleotides are TGCGCCAGCAGCTTGGGGAGGACTAACTATGGCTACACCTTC. Translating gives CASSLGRTNYGYTF.

This clonotype was counted ten times or more. V is TRBV10-3 and J is TRBJ2-3; D is perhaps TRBD2 (5 bases). V was cut by 7 bases and J by 0 bases, with 11 bases left in between. The germline V gene has CDR1 ENHRY and CDR2 SYGVKD. This CDR3 has 14 residues. CDR3 loop: CAIKAGTSTDTQYF. The CDR3 DNA is TGTGCCATCAAGGCGGGCACTAGCACAGATACGCAGTATTTT.

This clonotype showed up many times. This chain's CDR3 is CSVGGDGSHGYTF. The CDR3 DNA reads as TGCAGCGTTGGCGGGGACGGTAGTCATGGCTACACCTTC. The chain recombines TRBV29-1 with TRBJ1-2, with D possibly TRBD1 on 5 matching bases. Trimming left V 4 bases short and J 6 bases short, with 15 bases between. CDR1 and CDR2 from the germline V gene are SQVTM and ANQGSEA. The CDR3 runs to 13 residues.

This clonotype was seen at least ten times. The chain recombines TRBV29-1 with TRBJ2-3, with a tentative D call TRBD1 (5 bases). V dropped 7 bases and J dropped 1 base, with 15 bases sitting between them. CDR1 and CDR2 from the germline V gene are SQVTM and ANQGSEA. CDR3 length: 14 amino acids. In DNA, the CDR3 is TGCAGCGCCCATCTCAGGGTTGGCACAGATACGCAGTATTTT. It encodes CSAHLRVGTDTQYF.

Many counts were recorded for this clonotype. The chain recombines TRBV7-8 with TRBJ1-5; D not resolved. With 2 bases removed from V and 11 bases from J, the gap between germline ends came to 13 bases. CDR3 length: 13 amino acids. Per germline, CDR1 SGHVS and CDR2 FQNEAQ. CDR3 amino acids: CASSLHVDGAQHF. For the CDR3, the DNA is TGTGCCAGCAGCTTACATGTCGATGGAGCCCAGCATTTT.

This chain uses TRBV7-2 with TRBJ2-4, with 9 positions matching TRBD2. V lost 1 base and J lost 6; bases outside the gene matches: 7. The germline V gene has CDR1 SGHTA and CDR2 FQGNSA. The CDR3 length is 16 residues. The CDR3 loop is CASSLVPSGGTNIQYF. CDR3 DNA: TGTGCCAGCAGCTTAGTTCCCAGCGGGGGGACAAACATTCAGTACTTC.

This clonotype was recorded at least ten times. This CDR3 reads CASGRGISYEQYF. CDR3 in DNA: TGTGCCTCAGGTAGGGGGATCTCCTACGAGCAGTACTTC. The rearrangement joins TRBV10-3 to TRBJ2-7; tentatively, D is TRBD1 (6 bases). The germline V gene has CDR1 ENHRY and CDR2 SYGVKD. Trimming took off 11 bases at V and 0 bases at J, with 14 bases between the two ends. This CDR3 is 13 amino acids long.

This clonotype was detected ten times or more. The chain has TRBV12-3 or TRBV12-4 and TRBJ1-1; D not resolved. Trimming stripped 6 bases from V and 4 bases from J, with 6 bases between. This CDR3 is built from 11 residues. CDR3 amino acids: CASRWGTEAFF. The CDR3 nucleotides are TGTGCCAGCAGGTGGGGCACTGAAGCTTTCTTT.

This clonotype was counted ten times or more. The chain joins TRBV20-1 to TRBJ1-1; D may be TRBD1 (6 bases). The germline CDR1 and CDR2 sequences are DFQATT and SNEGSKA (reference sequence). The CDR3 contains 15 residues. V lost 3 bases and J lost 1, with 15 bases in between. The CDR3 here is CSASPLRGPNTEAFF. The CDR3 DNA is TGCAGTGCTAGCCCCCTCAGGGGACCGAACACTGAAGCTTTCTTT.

This clonotype was counted at least ten times. The chain recombines TRBV6-6 with TRBJ2-7; D ambiguous. Trimming left V 2 bases short and J 1 base short, with 6 bases between. The CDR3 length is 13 residues. The germline CDR1 and CDR2 sequences are MNHNY and SVGAGI (reference sequence). This CDR3 reads CASSYPSSYEQYF. The DNA of the CDR3 is TGTGCCAGCAGTTACCCCAGTTCCTACGAGCAGTACTTC.

The table lists this clonotype with many counts. The chain recombines TRBV19 with TRBJ2-1; D uncertain. V lost 6 bases and J 5 bases, leaving 17 bases between the germline ends. CDR1 LNHDA and CDR2 SQIVND come from the germline V gene (reference sequence). CDR3 length: 15 residues. In DNA, the CDR3 is TGTGCCAGTAGCCATCGGCCAGTTAGCCACAATGAGCAGTTCTTC. Protein: CASSHRPVSHNEQFF.

This clonotype was observed many times. J is TRBJ2-2 and V is TRBV7-2; 9 bases line up with TRBD2. The CDR3 consists of 16 residues. CDR1 is SGHTA, CDR2 FQGNSA, per germline. V trimming: 1 base; J trimming: 4 bases; junction bases outside the gene matches: 4. The CDR3 nucleotides read TGTGCCAGCAGCTTAGAACTAGCGGGCGGCACCGGGGAGCTGTTTTTT. Encoded protein: CASSLELAGGTGELFF. The variable domain in full, with the rest retrieved from reference TRBV7-2 and TRBJ2-2, is GAGVSQSPSNKVTEKGKDVELRCDPISGHTALYWYRQSLGQGLEFLIYFQGNSAPDKSGLPSDRFSAERTGGSVSTLTIQRTQQEDSAVYLCASSLELAGGTGELFFGEGSRLTVL.

The sample holds a few counts of this clonotype. This sequence joins TRBV28 and TRBJ1-2; D is possibly TRBD1 (5 bases). The CDR3 covers 13 residues. Trimming pared 4 bases from V and 8 bases from J, leaving 14 bases between. The germline gives CDR1 MDHEN, CDR2 SYDVKM. This chain's CDR3 is CASSSGGVGGYTF. As DNA, the CDR3 is TGTGCCAGCAGTTCCGGGGGGGTCGGCGGCTACACCTTC.

This clonotype was recorded many times. The chain has TRBV5-1 and TRBJ2-7; 7 nucleotides match TRBD1. CDR3 size: 12 residues. The V segment lost 7 bases and the J segment 1 base; nucleotides outside the gene matches: 2. From germline, CDR1 is SGHRS and CDR2 YFSETQ. The CDR3 sequence: CASGDSSYEQYF. CDR3 in DNA: TGCGCCAGCGGGGACAGTTCCTACGAGCAGTACTTC. The full variable domain, rest sourced from reference TRBV5-1 and TRBJ2-7, is KAGVTQTPRYLIKTRGQQVTLSCSPISGHRSVSWYQQTPGQGLQFLFEYFSETQRNKGNFPGRFSGRQFSNSRSEMNVSTLELGDSALYLCASGDSSYEQYFGPGTRLTVT.

This clonotype was seen many times. The chain employs TRBV3-1 and TRBJ2-1; D uncertain. Per germline, CDR1 LGHDT and CDR2 YNNKEL (reference sequence). This CDR3 has 14 residues. V was shortened by 1 base and J by 5 bases, with 9 bases between the two germline ends. The CDR3 bases are TGTGCCAGCAGCCAAGCCCGGTGGGACAATGAGCAGTTCTTC. Protein sequence: CASSQARWDNEQFF.

This clonotype occurred many times. This chain joins TRBV25-1 and TRBJ2-7, with D perhaps matching TRBD1 or TRBD2 (5 bases each). The CDR3 loop spans 11 amino acids. V lost 10 bases and J 3 bases, leaving 10 bases between the germline ends. CDR1 is MGHDK and CDR2 is SYGVNS in the germline V gene. The CDR3 nucleotides are TGTGCCACCTTGGGGGTCTACGAGCAGTACTTC. It translates to CATLGVYEQYF.

This clonotype appeared many times. The rearrangement uses TRBV12-3 or TRBV12-4 and TRBJ1-1; D not resolved. The V end lost 1 base, the J end lost 4 bases, and 10 bases lay between the germline ends. The CDR3 runs to 14 residues. The CDR3, as DNA: TGTGCCAGCAGTTTAGAACCACGCGGCACTGAAGCTTTCTTT. It encodes CASSLEPRGTEAFF.

This clonotype was seen ten or more times. The CDR3 nucleotides are TGCGCCAGCAGCTTGGTTATGCGGGGCTCCTACAATGAGCAGTTCTTC. Translation: CASSLVMRGSYNEQFF. V is TRBV5-1 and J is TRBJ2-1, with TRBD2 as a possible D gene (6 bases). V lost 0 bases and J lost 0, with 10 bases in between. The CDR3 totals 16 residues. CDR1 SGHRS and CDR2 YFSETQ come from the germline V gene.

Many counts were recorded for this clonotype. CDR3 region: CASSQKGRGARYETQYF. CDR3 coding DNA: TGCGCCAGCAGCCAAAAGGGTAGGGGGGCGCGTTATGAGACCCAGTACTTC. This rearrangement joins TRBV4-3 to TRBJ2-5, with D possibly called TRBD1 or TRBD2 (6 bases each). Germline lookup yields CDR1 LGHNA and CDR2 YSLEER. CDR3 length equals 17 residues. Trimming took 2 bases from V and 5 from J, leaving 21 bases between them.